This section outlines one T cell receptor beta chain sequence together with its context. Data came from immunoSEQ multiplex PCR; TCRdb stores just in-frame clones and leaves some out. The table has about 160,000 clones, about nine tenths seen once. This sample was included in a study of T cell responses to AZD1222 COVID-19 vaccine. This CDR3 contains 17 residues. Between the trimmed V and J ends, which lost 4 bases and 0 bases, there was a span of 13 bases. The germline CDR1 and CDR2 sequences are MNHNS and SASEGT. The chain carries TRBV6-1 and TRBJ1-6; D unclear. The specimen comprised peripheral blood, sampled on day 0 of AZD1222 vaccination. The TCR originated in an adult in good health. CDR3 DNA sequence: TGTGCCAGCAGTGCCCATTCGGCTAGCTCCTATAATTCACCCCTCCACTTT. Protein sequence: CASSAHSASSYNSPLHF.